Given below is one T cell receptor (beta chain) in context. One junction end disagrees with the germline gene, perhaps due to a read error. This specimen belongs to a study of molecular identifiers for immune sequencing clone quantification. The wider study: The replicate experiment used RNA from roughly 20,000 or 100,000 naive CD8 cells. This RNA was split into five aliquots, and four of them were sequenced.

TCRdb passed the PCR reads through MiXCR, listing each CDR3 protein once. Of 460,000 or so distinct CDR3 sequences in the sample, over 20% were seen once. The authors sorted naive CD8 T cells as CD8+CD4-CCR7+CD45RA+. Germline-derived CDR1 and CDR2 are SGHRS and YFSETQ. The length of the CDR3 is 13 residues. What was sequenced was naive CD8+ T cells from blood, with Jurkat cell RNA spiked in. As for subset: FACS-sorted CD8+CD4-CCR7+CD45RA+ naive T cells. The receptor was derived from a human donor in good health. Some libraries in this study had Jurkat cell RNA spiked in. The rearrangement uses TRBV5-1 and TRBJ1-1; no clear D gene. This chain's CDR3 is CASGLGRGTEAFF. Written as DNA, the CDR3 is TGCGCCAGCGGCTTGGGTCGGGGCACTGAAGCTTTCTTT.